This T cell receptor beta chain is from a study of cytomegalovirus exposure and HLA in healthy donors. Study-wide findings and caveats: Roughly uniform sequencing depth across donors was assumed, possibly incorrectly. Excluded were some V segments that proved indistinguishable, including TRBV6-2 and TRBV6-3. Previous analysis showed most TCR beta V segments were productive about 90% or about 30% of the time.

Germline values: CDR1 LNHDA, CDR2 SQIVND (reference sequence). V gave up 9 bases and J gave up 3 bases; unmatched junction bases: 7. The CDR3 is 14 residues long. The PCR had 60 Vbeta and 13 Jbeta primers. The method was immunoSEQ multiplex PCR; TCRdb's version includes in-frame clones alone and lacks a portion of them. Across 75,000 to 95,000 clones, the top ten clones capture 1.3% to 1.5% of the sample. Points on this clone: The antigen remains unidentified.

The V and J genes are TRBV19 and TRBJ2-7, with 11 bases matching TRBD1. The source of this sequence is a woman aged 55-69 years in good health and CMV-seronegative. The source material was PBMCs. The CDR3 DNA reads TGTGCCAGCCGGACAGGGGGCGCGAACTACGAGCAGTACTTC. Protein product: CASRTGGANYEQYF.